This T cell receptor (beta chain) was sequenced for a study of early T cells in non-severe SARS-CoV-2 infection. Overall study: Sequencing was performed on bulk RNA from unsorted whole blood, leaving chains unpaired. The study, taken as a whole, reports: VDJdb matches were skewed toward anti-spike CD8 T cell responses.

This clonotype was seen at least ten times. The antigen remains unidentified. Attachment of unique molecular identifiers was made to individual cDNA molecules. A single record per CDR3 protein comes from TCRdb applying MiXCR to the 5' RACE reads. The data contain tens of thousands of distinct CDR3 sequences, under 15% of them singletons. The V end was cut by 2 bases, the J end by 7 bases, with 6 bases between. This CDR3 region has 11 residues. The germline V gene encodes CDR1 DFQATT and CDR2 SNEGSKA (reference sequence). The source of this sequence is an adult who was a healthcare worker with PCR-confirmed SARS-CoV-2 infection or an uninfected control (not recorded which). The J gene is TRBJ2-1, the V gene TRBV20-1; no clear D gene. Sequencing input: whole blood. The CDR3 nucleotides read TGCAGTGCTAGACTAGTGAATGAGCAGTTCTTC. It is translated as CSARLVNEQFF.